This passage covers 8 T cell receptor beta chains from one sample sequenced in a study of blood T cell repertoires in COVID-19. Profiled with immunoSEQ multiplex PCR; TCRdb holds only in-frame clones, not every one. Here the sample spans approximately 270,000 clones, around nine tenths being singletons. The sample comprised peripheral blood. The origin of the receptors is a man aged 80 or over with acute or convalescent COVID-19.

This chain joins TRBV27 and TRBJ1-6, with 7 bases matching TRBD1. Germline V lookup: CDR1 MNHEY, CDR2 SMNVEV (reference sequence). Unmatched junction bases numbered 6, after V lost 3 bases and J lost 10 bases. The CDR3 covers 14 residues. The chain's CDR3 is CASSLDRWASPLHF. As DNA, the CDR3 is TGTGCCAGCAGTTTGGACAGGTGGGCCTCACCCCTCCACTTT.

CDR3 residues: CASSRTRGQETQYF. Here the CDR3 DNA reads TGTGCCAGCAGCCGAACAAGGGGCCAAGAGACCCAGTACTTC. The chain employs TRBV5-8 and TRBJ2-5, with D possibly TRBD1 on 5 matching bases. CDR3 length: 14 residues. Germline CDR1 and CDR2: SGHTS and YDEGEE. V was clipped by 4 bases and J by 1 base, with 11 bases between them.

The genes are TRBV18 and TRBJ1-1, with D tentatively TRBD1 (5 bases). The CDR3 sequence is 15 residues long. Germline V CDR1 and CDR2: KGHSH, LQKENI. Between the trimmed V and J ends, which lost 3 bases and 0 bases, there was a span of 11 bases. The CDR3 bases are TGTGCCAGCTCACCCGTGGACACTATGAACACTGAAGCTTTCTTT. Amino acid sequence: CASSPVDTMNTEAFF. The variable domain in full, completed from reference TRBV18 and TRBJ1-1, reads NAGVMQNPRHLVRRRGQEARLRCSPMKGHSHVYWYRQLPEEGLKFMVYLQKENIIDESGMPKERFSAEFPKEGPSILRIQQVVRGDSAAYFCASSPVDTMNTEAFFGQGTRLTVV.

For the CDR3, the DNA is TGTGCCAGCAGTTTACCACTAGCGGGAGCGACCTCCTACAATGAGCAGTTCTTC. Residues: CASSLPLAGATSYNEQFF. The chain joins TRBV28 to TRBJ2-1; 11 nucleotides align to TRBD2. Germline assignment: CDR1 MDHEN and CDR2 SYDVKM. Losses at the gene ends were 2 bases for V and 0 bases for J; bases not matched to a gene: 6. The CDR3 has 18 amino acids.

The genes are TRBV7-9 and TRBJ2-6, with a tentative D call TRBD2 (5 bases). The germline gives CDR1 SEHNR, CDR2 FQNEAQ (reference sequence). V lost 5 bases, J lost 2 bases, and 13 bases lay in between. The CDR3 totals 16 residues. CDR3 sequence: CASSPGVEPGANVLTF. In nucleotides, the CDR3 is TGTGCCAGCAGCCCCGGGGTGGAGCCTGGGGCCAACGTCCTGACTTTC.

V gene TRBV6-2 or TRBV6-3 combines with J gene TRBJ1-2; D gene unclear. Germline CDR1 and CDR2: MNHEY and SVGEGT. V lost 0 bases and J 4 bases, leaving 9 bases between the germline ends. The CDR3 runs to 14 residues. CDR3 protein: CASSYSTGVYGYTF. CDR3 DNA sequence: TGTGCCAGCAGTTACTCGACCGGAGTCTATGGCTACACCTTC.

The rearrangement joins TRBV29-1 to TRBJ2-1; the match to TRBD1 covers 7 bases. CDR3 length equals 14 residues. V lost 7 bases, J lost 5 bases, and 11 bases stayed unmatched. The V gene's germline CDR1 is SQVTM and CDR2 ANQGSEA. DNA of the CDR3: TGCAGCGCCCAGAGAGACAGGGTGGACAATGAGCAGTTCTTC. As protein: CSAQRDRVDNEQFF.

The sample holds one count of this clone. The chain uses TRBV7-9 and TRBJ2-7, with 7 nucleotides matching TRBD1. The V gene's germline CDR1 is SEHNR and CDR2 FQNEAQ (reference sequence). V gave up 5 bases and J gave up 0 bases; unmatched junction bases: 4. The CDR3 has 14 amino acids. The CDR3 DNA sequence: TGTGCCAGCAGCCCCGGGACAGTCTCCTACGAGCAGTACTTC. As protein: CASSPGTVSYEQYF.